The entry below describes one T cell receptor beta chain. Seattle patient enrollment occurred during active infection, with longitudinal follow-up thereafter. Profiled with immunoSEQ multiplex PCR; TCRdb holds only in-frame clones, not every one. Of about 120,000 clones in the sample, about 90% were seen once. The record originates from a study of blood T cell repertoires in COVID-19. About the study: Material from acute and convalescent COVID-19 was sourced from the United States, Italy and Spain. PBMCs, B-cell-depleted T cells, or T cells were the source of the cDNA or gDNA that made up the material.

The V and J ends lost 3 bases and 0 bases respectively, with 5 bases between them. CDR1 SGHTA and CDR2 FQGNSA come from the germline V gene. The CDR3 contains 13 residues. The rearrangement uses TRBV7-2 and TRBJ1-1; unclear D gene. Sequencing was carried out using peripheral blood. The TCR comes from a woman in her fifties or sixties with COVID-19, enrolled during active disease. CDR3 nucleotide sequence: TGTGCCAGCAGCTTCACAGTGAACACTGAAGCTTTCTTT. This encodes CASSFTVNTEAFF.